These T cell receptor beta chains were read from a single sample in a study of CD8+ T cells in alopecia areata. Here immunoSEQ multiplex PCR was the method, and the copy in TCRdb shows in-frame clones only, minus some. In the table there are about 120,000 clones, 53% of which are singletons. This sample comprised CD4+ T cells sorted from blood, obtained at week 4, from a patient treated with tofacitinib. These receptors all stem from a human donor with alopecia areata. Each CDR3 is given with its conserved first and last residue. The size field is filled for only some rows; it gives once, few, many or a size class.

>.|TRBV29-1
CSVGGQGFGNYGYTF
>.|TRBV25-1
CASSDIGTGVYGYTF
>.|TRBV29-1
CSSGRNTEAFF
>.|TRBV19
CASSIDYNEQFF
>.|TRBV30
CALSEGNTIYF
>few|TRBV19
CASSTVSGANVLTF
>.|TRBV5-1
CASSRLGTANEKLFF
>.|TRBV7-3
CASSFGNEQFF
>.|TRBV30
CAWRDREGNQPQHF
>.|TRBV30
CAWSSSGGGYSNQPQHF
>.|TRBV5-1
CASSQSQGYNEQFF
>few|TRBV9
CASSATGTRLTDTQYF
>.|TRBV30
CAWSIPGTANEKLFF
>once|TRBV2
CASSEQAGYEQYF
>.|TRBV30
CAWMYRGSNYGYTF